This TCR beta chain stems from a study of cytomegalovirus exposure and HLA in healthy donors. The CDR3 length is 14 residues. Germline CDR1 and CDR2: SQVTM and ANQGSEA. Trimming removed 3 bases at V and 3 bases at J, with 13 bases between. Primers included in the PCR were 60 Vbeta and 13 Jbeta primers. TCRdb keeps only in-frame clones here, not all; method: immunoSEQ multiplex PCR. This listing includes about 34,000 clones. The V and J genes are TRBV29-1 and TRBJ2-3; TRBD2 might be the D (6 bases). The sequence came from a woman aged 40-49 years in good health and CMV-seropositive. Sequenced input: PBMCs. The CDR3 coding sequence is TGCAGCGTTGACCCGGAGGCGGGGACAGATACGCAGTATTTT. This encodes CSVDPEAGTDTQYF.